This T cell receptor (beta chain) was recorded in a study of blood T cell repertoires in COVID-19. Study summary: The origin of the acute and convalescent COVID-19 samples was the United States, Italy and Spain. Sample material is recorded as cDNA or gDNA derived from T cells, B-cell-depleted T cells, or PBMCs.

Sequencing used immunoSEQ multiplex PCR; TCRdb keeps in-frame clones, though not all of them. The sample includes about 300,000 clones, roughly 86% of them seen just once. CDR1 SNHLY and CDR2 FYNNEI come from the germline V gene. This CDR3 spans 11 amino acids. V lost 6 bases and J lost 10, with 9 bases in between. The sequence came from an older man with acute or convalescent COVID-19. The material sequenced was peripheral blood. The chain couples TRBV2 to TRBJ1-4, with D maybe TRBD1 (6 bases). CDR3 DNA sequence: TGTGCCAGCAGCACAGGGTTAAAACTGTTTTTT. It specifies CASSTGLKLFF.